These T cell receptor beta chains were read from a single sample in a study of OX40 agonist ivuxolimab in advanced cancers. The protocol was immunoSEQ multiplex PCR, while the TCRdb copy is restricted to in-frame clones and leaves out a portion. The profile shows tens of thousands of clones, about 81% of them singletons. The specimen comprised CD4+ or CD8+ T cells sorted from blood, sampled in a trial of the OX40 agonist ivuxolimab. These receptors all stem from an adult with an advanced solid tumor such as melanoma, head and neck, liver or kidney cancer. Each CDR3 is given with its conserved first and last residue. Each record gives: J gene, V gene, clone size, D gene, CDR3 protein, CDR3 DNA. A D gene is named only where the DNA matches it firmly. Only part of the rows carry a size: once, few, many, or a class if the clone is expanded.

J gene: TRBJ1-1; V gene: TRBV6-5; clone size: NA; D gene: NA; CDR3 protein: CASSRDGTEAFF; CDR3 DNA: TGTGCCAGCAGCAGGGACGGCACTGAAGCTTTCTTT
J gene: TRBJ1-5; V gene: TRBV19; clone size: NA; D gene: TRBD1; CDR3 protein: CASRTTGSNQPQHF; CDR3 DNA: TGTGCCAGTAGGACGACAGGGAGCAATCAGCCCCAGCATTTT
J gene: TRBJ2-1; V gene: TRBV30; clone size: NA; D gene: NA; CDR3 protein: CAWSRKGDSYNEQFF; CDR3 DNA: TGTGCCTGGAGTAGAAAGGGGGATTCCTACAATGAGCAGTTCTTC
J gene: TRBJ2-7; V gene: TRBV5-6; clone size: NA; D gene: NA; CDR3 protein: CASSLGVVYEQYF; CDR3 DNA: TGTGCCAGCAGCTTGGGAGTAGTTTACGAGCAGTACTTC
J gene: TRBJ1-2; V gene: TRBV7-9; clone size: NA; D gene: NA; CDR3 protein: CASSPVGGRYYGYTF; CDR3 DNA: TGTGCCAGCAGCCCCGTTGGAGGCCGATACTATGGCTACACCTTC
J gene: TRBJ1-1; V gene: TRBV2; clone size: NA; D gene: NA; CDR3 protein: CASSESRATEAFF; CDR3 DNA: TGTGCCAGCAGTGAAAGTAGGGCCACTGAAGCTTTCTTT
J gene: TRBJ1-2; V gene: TRBV7-8; clone size: NA; D gene: NA; CDR3 protein: CASSLSSGNYGYTF; CDR3 DNA: TGTGCCAGCAGCTTATCGTCCGGTAACTATGGCTACACCTTC
J gene: TRBJ1-1; V gene: TRBV6-1; clone size: few; D gene: NA; CDR3 protein: CASEAGGAVGAFF; CDR3 DNA: TGTGCCAGCGAAGCGGGGGGGGCCGTGGGAGCTTTCTTT
J gene: TRBJ1-1; V gene: TRBV29-1; clone size: few; D gene: NA; CDR3 protein: CSVEVNTEAFF; CDR3 DNA: TGCAGCGTTGAAGTCAACACTGAAGCTTTCTTT
J gene: TRBJ2-3; V gene: TRBV29-1; clone size: NA; D gene: TRBD1; CDR3 protein: CSVKPGGETDTQYF; CDR3 DNA: TGCAGCGTTAAACCAGGGGGCGAGACAGATACGCAGTATTTT
J gene: TRBJ2-1; V gene: TRBV18; clone size: NA; D gene: NA; CDR3 protein: CASSPTGNNEQFF; CDR3 DNA: TGTGCCAGCTCTCCGACAGGTAACAATGAGCAGTTCTTC
J gene: TRBJ2-7; V gene: TRBV5-8; clone size: NA; D gene: NA; CDR3 protein: CASSLGFWTTSYEQYF; CDR3 DNA: TGTGCCAGCAGCTTGGGGTTCTGGACAACCTCCTACGAGCAGTACTTC
J gene: TRBJ2-7; V gene: TRBV29-1; clone size: NA; D gene: NA; CDR3 protein: CSVDRGLDEQYF; CDR3 DNA: TGCAGCGTTGACAGGGGACTCGACGAGCAGTACTTC
J gene: TRBJ1-1; V gene: TRBV5-1; clone size: NA; D gene: NA; CDR3 protein: CASSSHREPNAMNTEAFF; CDR3 DNA: TGCGCCAGCAGCTCACACAGGGAACCGAACGCCATGAACACTGAAGCTTTCTTT
J gene: TRBJ1-5; V gene: TRBV6-1; clone size: once; D gene: NA; CDR3 protein: CASSEALRRSGNQPQHF; CDR3 DNA: TGTGCCAGCAGTGAAGCGCTTCGGCGCAGTGGCAATCAGCCCCAGCATTTT
J gene: TRBJ1-2; V gene: TRBV4-1; clone size: NA; D gene: TRBD1; CDR3 protein: CASSQGRWDRGPLGYTF; CDR3 DNA: TGCGCCAGCAGCCAAGGTCGATGGGACAGGGGGCCTCTCGGCTACACCTTC
J gene: TRBJ1-2; V gene: TRBV4-1; clone size: NA; D gene: NA; CDR3 protein: CASSQVRSGSGYTF; CDR3 DNA: TGCGCCAGCAGCCAAGTACGATCGGGGAGTGGCTACACCTTC
J gene: TRBJ2-7; V gene: TRBV7-3; clone size: NA; D gene: TRBD1; CDR3 protein: CASSTTGGNEQYF; CDR3 DNA: TGTGCCAGCAGCACAACAGGGGGCAACGAGCAGTACTTC
J gene: TRBJ1-4; V gene: TRBV5-6; clone size: NA; D gene: TRBD1; CDR3 protein: CASSLVEGAEKLFF; CDR3 DNA: TGTGCCAGCAGCTTGGTAGAGGGGGCCGAAAAACTGTTTTTT
J gene: TRBJ1-1; V gene: TRBV7-9; clone size: once; D gene: NA; CDR3 protein: CASSLGDSEEAFF; CDR3 DNA: TGTGCCAGCAGCTTAGGGGACTCAGAAGAAGCTTTCTTT
J gene: TRBJ2-1; V gene: TRBV18; clone size: NA; D gene: NA; CDR3 protein: CASSRLADNEQFF; CDR3 DNA: TGTGCCAGCTCACGGTTAGCGGACAATGAGCAGTTCTTC
J gene: TRBJ1-1; V gene: TRBV6-6; clone size: NA; D gene: TRBD1; CDR3 protein: CASTIREGASEAFF; CDR3 DNA: TGTGCCAGCACCATCCGGGAGGGGGCCTCTGAAGCTTTCTTT
J gene: TRBJ2-3; V gene: TRBV10-3; clone size: NA; D gene: NA; CDR3 protein: CAISDFSSSTDTQYF; CDR3 DNA: TGTGCCATCAGTGACTTTTCGTCTTCCACAGATACGCAGTATTTT
J gene: TRBJ2-7; V gene: TRBV27; clone size: NA; D gene: TRBD2; CDR3 protein: CASSSNLAGVTYEQYF; CDR3 DNA: TGTGCCAGCAGTTCCAACCTAGCGGGGGTTACCTACGAGCAGTACTTC
J gene: TRBJ1-2; V gene: TRBV7-9; clone size: few; D gene: NA; CDR3 protein: CASSLENYGYTF; CDR3 DNA: TGTGCCAGCAGCTTGGAAAACTATGGCTACACCTTC
J gene: TRBJ2-5; V gene: TRBV2; clone size: NA; D gene: NA; CDR3 protein: CASSVGETQYF; CDR3 DNA: TGTGCCAGCAGCGTAGGGGAGACCCAGTACTTC
J gene: TRBJ2-3; V gene: TRBV19; clone size: NA; D gene: TRBD1; CDR3 protein: CASRVGQAGTDTQYF; CDR3 DNA: TGTGCCAGTAGAGTGGGACAGGCGGGCACAGATACGCAGTATTTT
J gene: TRBJ1-2; V gene: TRBV6-5; clone size: NA; D gene: TRBD1; CDR3 protein: CASSSTGTIYGYTF; CDR3 DNA: TGTGCCAGCAGCTCGACAGGGACCATCTATGGCTACACCTTC
J gene: TRBJ2-7; V gene: TRBV7-6; clone size: NA; D gene: NA; CDR3 protein: CASSFAGYEQYF; CDR3 DNA: TGTGCCAGCAGCTTTGCGGGCTACGAGCAGTACTTC
J gene: TRBJ1-2; V gene: TRBV7-9; clone size: once; D gene: NA; CDR3 protein: CASSSSQVLGYTF; CDR3 DNA: TGTGCCAGCAGCTCCTCGCAGGTTCTAGGCTACACCTTC
J gene: TRBJ1-2; V gene: TRBV5-4; clone size: once; D gene: NA; CDR3 protein: CASSQDWSRAHYGYTF; CDR3 DNA: TGTGCCAGCAGCCAAGATTGGTCTAGGGCGCACTATGGCTACACCTTC
J gene: TRBJ2-3; V gene: TRBV10-3; clone size: NA; D gene: TRBD2; CDR3 protein: CASSEEAGGPDTQYF; CDR3 DNA: TGTGCCAGCAGTGAAGAAGCGGGAGGGCCAGATACGCAGTATTTT
J gene: TRBJ2-5; V gene: TRBV7-9; clone size: NA; D gene: TRBD2; CDR3 protein: CASSPRGRESLETQYF; CDR3 DNA: TGTGCCAGCAGCCCGCGAGGGAGGGAGTCTTTAGAGACCCAGTACTTC
J gene: TRBJ2-1; V gene: TRBV7-3; clone size: NA; D gene: TRBD2; CDR3 protein: CASSLTPRLAGAGNEQFF; CDR3 DNA: TGTGCCAGCAGCTTAACCCCCCGACTAGCGGGAGCGGGGAATGAGCAGTTCTTC
J gene: TRBJ2-7; V gene: TRBV12-2; clone size: once; D gene: NA; CDR3 protein: CASRPPFPGDSYEQYF; CDR3 DNA: TGTGCAAGTCGCCCACCCTTTCCAGGGGACTCCTACGAGCAGTACTTC
J gene: TRBJ2-5; V gene: TRBV5-4; clone size: NA; D gene: TRBD2; CDR3 protein: CASSSPGLAEETQYF; CDR3 DNA: TGTGCCAGCAGTTCTCCGGGACTAGCGGAAGAGACCCAGTACTTC
J gene: TRBJ2-2; V gene: TRBV30; clone size: NA; D gene: TRBD1; CDR3 protein: CAWARTGANTGELFF; CDR3 DNA: TGTGCCTGGGCCAGGACAGGGGCGAACACCGGGGAGCTGTTTTTT
J gene: TRBJ2-2; V gene: TRBV7-9; clone size: once; D gene: NA; CDR3 protein: CASSLNPGELFF; CDR3 DNA: TGTGCCAGCAGCTTAAACCCCGGGGAGCTGTTTTTT
J gene: TRBJ2-3; V gene: TRBV10-3; clone size: once; D gene: NA; CDR3 protein: CAISESMASATDTQYF; CDR3 DNA: TGTGCCATCAGTGAGTCGATGGCTAGCGCCACAGATACGCAGTATTTT
J gene: TRBJ2-3; V gene: TRBV11-3; clone size: NA; D gene: TRBD2; CDR3 protein: CATQIAGSTDTQYF; CDR3 DNA: TGTGCCACACAAATAGCGGGGAGCACAGATACGCAGTATTTT
J gene: TRBJ1-4; V gene: TRBV18; clone size: NA; D gene: TRBD1; CDR3 protein: CASSPGTGREGGEKLFF; CDR3 DNA: TGTGCCAGCTCACCAGGGACAGGGCGGGAAGGAGGCGAAAAACTGTTTTTT
J gene: TRBJ1-2; V gene: TRBV18; clone size: NA; D gene: NA; CDR3 protein: CASSPSGEINYGYTF; CDR3 DNA: TGTGCCAGCTCACCATCCGGGGAAATAAACTATGGCTACACCTTC